Only one count was recorded for the clone carrying this T cell receptor (beta chain). The source of the sample is a study of blood T cell repertoires in COVID-19. Study-wide context: From the United States, Italy and Spain came samples of acute and convalescent COVID-19. PBMCs, B-cell-depleted T cells, or T cells provided the cDNA or gDNA that made up the material.

Methods used by the authors: Estimation of nucleated cell counts relied on the amplification of reference gene primers. Assay used: immunoSEQ multiplex PCR; TCRdb lists only in-frame clones, some missing. V and J calls and clone size come straight from that table; D and trimming were deduced from the DNA. The data contain approximately 130,000 clones, around 89% of them singletons. J gave up 3 bases and V 3 bases, and 6 bases lay outside the gene matches. The germline V gene encodes CDR1 KGHSH and CDR2 LQKENI. The CDR3 has 15 residues. This clonotype was obtained from a man aged 50-60 years with acute or convalescent COVID-19. This rearrangement joins TRBV18 to TRBJ2-5; the match to TRBD2 covers 8 bases. Sequenced material: peripheral blood. The CDR3 DNA is TGTGCCAGCTCACCCGGGACTAGAATTAAAGAGACCCAGTACTTC. Protein: CASSPGTRIKETQYF.